This T cell receptor beta chain was captured in a study of CD8+CD57+ T cells in acquired aplastic anemia. The overall study: Average DNA yield from sorted CD4+ and CD8+ cells was approximately 3.2 ug. The average read count for CD4+ cells in healthy donors was around 11 million. General study findings and limits: Found in both controls and patients were twenty-nine CD8+ CDR3 sequences. Patients and controls had CD8+ Simpson's diversity values that were not significantly distinct.

Note on this clonotype: Its antigen is unknown.

TCR beta VDJ and CDR3 profiles were obtained from a genomic DNA template. MiXCR was run by TCRdb on the reads, yielding one entry per CDR3 protein. The table shows about 170,000 distinct CDR3 sequences, with 35% to 55% occurring only once. Germline V CDR1 and CDR2: SGHVS, FQNEAQ. Deletions cut 1 base from V and 7 bases from J, with 6 bases between. The CDR3 runs 12 residues. The chain carries TRBV7-8 and TRBJ2-3, with D possibly being TRBD1 (6 bases). The sequenced sample consisted of sorted CD4+, CD8+, or CD8+CD57+ T cells (not recorded which) from PBMCs. This sequence was found in a human donor in good health. The DNA of the CDR3 is TGTGCCAGCAGCTTAGGGGACAATACGCAGTATTTT. Amino acid sequence: CASSLGDNTQYF.